A selection of T cell receptor beta chains follows, all from one sample in a study of shared clonotypes between healthy human individuals. Sequencing was performed with immunoSEQ multiplex PCR; in TCRdb, only in-frame clones are kept and a portion is missing. The table includes around 510,000 clones, around three quarters detected once. Material for sequencing was PBMCs. These receptors all come from a middle-aged woman in good health. Some clones in this sample may be carry-over from other donors' samples. Both conserved end residues are part of each CDR3. A D gene is named only where the DNA matches it firmly. Not every row has a clone size; where given, it reads once, few, many or a size class.

TRBJ1-3 | - | TRBV7-3 | once | CASSPAGSGNTIYF | TGTGCCAGCAGCCCGGCCGGCTCTGGAAACACCATATATTTT
TRBJ2-1 | - | TRBV14 | - | CASSRKRVASTNEQFF | TGTGCCAGCAGCCGTAAGCGGGTGGCCAGCACGAATGAGCAGTTCTTC
TRBJ2-1 | TRBD2 | TRBV29-1 | - | CSVGRAGVEHEQFF | TGCAGCGTGGGGAGGGCGGGAGTAGAACATGAGCAGTTCTTC
TRBJ1-2 | - | TRBV20-1 | once | CSASGGPRYTF | TGCAGTGCTAGCGGAGGCCCGCGCTACACCTTC
TRBJ1-2 | TRBD1 | TRBV5-1 | once | CASSSTPTGSDGYTF | TGCGCCAGCAGCTCTACGCCGACAGGGTCCGACGGCTACACCTTC
TRBJ2-1 | TRBD2 | TRBV7-3 | - | CASSLTGGLAGSGEQFF | TGTGCCAGCAGCTTAACGGGGGGACTAGCGGGTTCCGGTGAGCAGTTCTTC
TRBJ1-1 | - | TRBV10-3 | - | CAISESRGLTEAFF | TGTGCCATCAGTGAGTCTAGGGGTTTGACTGAAGCTTTCTTT
TRBJ2-7 | - | TRBV28 | - | CASSSSGGGQKTYEQYF | TGTGCCAGCAGTTCCTCAGGAGGTGGACAGAAAACCTACGAGCAGTACTTC
TRBJ2-7 | - | TRBV7-8 | - | CASSLRWGYEQYF | TGTGCCAGCAGCTTACGATGGGGCTACGAGCAGTACTTC
TRBJ1-3 | - | TRBV13 | - | CASSLGGGFSGNTIYF | TGTGCCAGCAGCTTAGGGGGGGGTTTCTCTGGAAACACCATATATTTT
TRBJ2-5 | TRBD2 | TRBV19 | - | CASSIATRGGETQYF | TGTGCCAGTAGTATAGCTACAAGGGGAGGGGAGACCCAGTACTTC
TRBJ1-1 | TRBD1 | TRBV7-9 | - | CASSLGGDRRNTEAFF | TGTGCCAGCAGCTTAGGTGGGGACAGACGAAACACTGAAGCTTTCTTT
TRBJ2-5 | TRBD2 | TRBV27 | - | CASSLLGGVGETQYF | TGTGCCAGCAGTCTCCTGGGAGGGGTTGGAGAGACCCAGTACTTC
TRBJ2-2 | - | TRBV7-3 | - | CASSFSQTSRELFF | TGTGCCAGCAGCTTCTCCCAAACTAGTAGGGAGCTGTTTTTT
TRBJ2-3 | TRBD2 | TRBV18 | - | CASSPGLACTDTQYF | TGTGCCAGCTCACCGGGACTAGCGTGCACAGATACGCAGTATTTT
TRBJ2-1 | - | TRBV29-1 | - | CSVEGGSSYNEQFF | TGCAGCGTTGAAGGCGGTAGCTCCTACAATGAGCAGTTCTTC
TRBJ1-1 | - | TRBV18 | - | CASSPAGLNTEAFF | TGTGCCAGCTCACCGGCAGGACTTAACACTGAAGCTTTCTTT
TRBJ2-3 | - | TRBV27 | - | CASKTSGSTDTQYF | TGTGCCAGCAAAACGTCAGGGAGCACAGATACGCAGTATTTT
TRBJ2-3 | TRBD2 | TRBV15 | - | CATSSRLAGVSDTQYF | TGTGCCACCAGTTCTAGACTAGCGGGAGTCTCAGATACGCAGTATTTT
TRBJ2-1 | TRBD1 | TRBV29-1 | many | CSVEGRQGGNEQFF | TGCAGCGTGGAAGGGCGACAGGGGGGCAATGAGCAGTTCTTC
TRBJ2-7 | TRBD2 | TRBV30 | few | CAWSVVLAEGEQYF | TGTGCCTGGAGTGTAGTACTAGCGGAGGGGGAGCAGTACTTC
TRBJ2-2 | TRBD1 | TRBV18 | few | CASSPLTGEVTGELFF | TGTGCCAGCTCACCACTAACAGGGGAAGTGACCGGGGAGCTGTTTTTT
TRBJ1-5 | - | TRBV18 | - | CASSSDRKDQPQHF | TGTGCCAGCTCATCAGACAGGAAAGATCAGCCCCAGCATTTT
TRBJ2-3 | - | TRBV19 | - | CASSPTAGFGDTQYF | TGTGCCAGTAGCCCGACGGCAGGGTTCGGAGATACGCAGTATTTT
TRBJ1-3 | - | TRBV7-2 | few | CASSLNPPPGNTIYF | TGTGCCAGCAGCTTAAACCCTCCACCTGGAAACACCATATATTTT
TRBJ2-7 | - | TRBV6-5 | - | CASRGTSPAYEQYF | TGTGCCAGCAGGGGGACCTCCCCAGCCTACGAGCAGTACTTC
TRBJ2-7 | TRBD1 | TRBV7-2 | - | CASSWTGEMGTYEQYF | TGTGCCAGCAGCTGGACAGGGGAAATGGGTACCTACGAGCAGTACTTC
TRBJ2-3 | - | TRBV9 | - | CASSVGKVTDTQYF | TGTGCCAGCAGCGTAGGAAAAGTCACAGATACGCAGTATTTT
TRBJ2-5 | - | TRBV30 | few | CAWSRGQTGYQETQYF | TGTGCCTGGAGCCGAGGACAGACTGGCTACCAAGAGACCCAGTACTTC
TRBJ2-3 | TRBD2 | TRBV4-1 | - | CASSQDFTSGRGTDTQYF | TGCGCCAGCAGCCAAGATTTCACGAGCGGGAGAGGTACAGATACGCAGTATTTT
TRBJ2-7 | TRBD2 | TRBV14 | - | CASRPTSDPYEQYF | TGTGCCAGCAGGCCAACTAGCGACCCCTACGAGCAGTACTTC
TRBJ2-3 | TRBD2 | TRBV7-2 | few | CASSLVSLAARGDTQYF | TGTGCCAGCAGCTTAGTGTCGCTAGCGGCCAGAGGAGATACGCAGTATTTT
TRBJ2-3 | TRBD2 | TRBV27 | - | CASSPPTSGRIDTQYF | TGTGCCAGCAGTCCCCCGACTAGCGGGAGGATAGATACGCAGTATTTT
TRBJ2-7 | TRBD1 | TRBV27 | - | CASRARDRGYEQYF | TGTGCCAGCAGAGCCCGGGACAGAGGATACGAGCAGTACTTC
TRBJ2-5 | TRBD1 | TRBV18 | once | CASSPDRQETQYF | TGTGCCAGCTCACCGGACAGGCAAGAGACCCAGTACTTC